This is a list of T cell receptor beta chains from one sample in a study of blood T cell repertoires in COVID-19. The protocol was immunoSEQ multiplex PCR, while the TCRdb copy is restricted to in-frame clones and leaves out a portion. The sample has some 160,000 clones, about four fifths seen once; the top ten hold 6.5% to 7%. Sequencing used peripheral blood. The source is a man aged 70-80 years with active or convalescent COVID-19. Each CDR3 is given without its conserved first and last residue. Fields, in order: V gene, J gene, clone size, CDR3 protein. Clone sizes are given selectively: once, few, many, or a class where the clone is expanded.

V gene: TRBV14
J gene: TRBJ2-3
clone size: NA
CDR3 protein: ASSRRTGTDTQY

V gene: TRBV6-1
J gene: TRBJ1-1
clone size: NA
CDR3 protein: ASSGFPRTGGTEAF

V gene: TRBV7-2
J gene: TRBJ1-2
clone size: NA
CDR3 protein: ASSLETYQGYT

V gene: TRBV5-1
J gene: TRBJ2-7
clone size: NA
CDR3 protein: ASSTATGQRIEQY

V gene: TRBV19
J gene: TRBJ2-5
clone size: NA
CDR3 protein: ASSMAGGETQY

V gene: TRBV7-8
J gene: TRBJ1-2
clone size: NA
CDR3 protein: ASSARQGRGYT

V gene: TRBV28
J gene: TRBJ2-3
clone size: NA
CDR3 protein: ASSSQGDADTQY

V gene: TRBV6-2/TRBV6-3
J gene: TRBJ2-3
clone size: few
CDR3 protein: ASSFGGGGDTQY

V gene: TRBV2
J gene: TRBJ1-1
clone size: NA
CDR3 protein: ASSDLGGGDTEAF

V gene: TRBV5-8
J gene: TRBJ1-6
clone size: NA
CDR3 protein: ASSLGQGGNSPLH

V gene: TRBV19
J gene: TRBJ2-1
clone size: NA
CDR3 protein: ASSMSLSSYNEQF

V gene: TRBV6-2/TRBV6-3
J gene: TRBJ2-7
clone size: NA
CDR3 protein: ASSPLGAEGGEQY

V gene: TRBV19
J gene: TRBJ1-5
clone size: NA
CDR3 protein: ASSSRGLGQPQH

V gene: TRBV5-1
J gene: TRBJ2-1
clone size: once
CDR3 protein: ASSFPQGEEQF

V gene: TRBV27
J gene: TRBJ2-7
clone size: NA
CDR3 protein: ASSFSPRSGRWHEQY

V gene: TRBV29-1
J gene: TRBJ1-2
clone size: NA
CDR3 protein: SVEGLPYGYT